This T cell receptor (beta chain) was profiled in a study of identical twins. General study results and limits: Where out-of-frame alpha sequences were twin-shared, they showed excess low generation probability. Cord blood beta clonotypes that were abundant carried fewer insertions, and memory repertoires showed no such trend. The degree of excess twin sharing was weaker in beta out-of-frame sequences.

This clonotype was found a few times. Its target is unknown. The CDR3 runs to 15 residues. The V gene end was trimmed by 8 bases and the J gene end by 3 bases; junction bases not matched to a gene: 13. Germline lookup yields CDR1 SQVTM and CDR2 ANQGSEA. Addition of a universal primer site occurred through template switching, and cDNA carried unique molecular identifiers. TCRdb ran MiXCR on the 5' RACE reads and lists one entry per CDR3 protein. The data contain about 890,000 distinct CDR3 sequences, approximately 13% of them singletons. These same records also appear under a second study, on yellow fever vaccine responses in identical twins.

Sequencing was done on a sample of PBMCs. The chain combines TRBV29-1 with TRBJ2-1; TRBD2 agrees at 7 bases. This clonotype was obtained from a young woman in good health. The CDR3 loop reads CSLASGLPDYNEQFF. In DNA form, the CDR3 reads TGCAGCCTTGCTAGCGGCCTACCAGACTACAATGAGCAGTTCTTC.